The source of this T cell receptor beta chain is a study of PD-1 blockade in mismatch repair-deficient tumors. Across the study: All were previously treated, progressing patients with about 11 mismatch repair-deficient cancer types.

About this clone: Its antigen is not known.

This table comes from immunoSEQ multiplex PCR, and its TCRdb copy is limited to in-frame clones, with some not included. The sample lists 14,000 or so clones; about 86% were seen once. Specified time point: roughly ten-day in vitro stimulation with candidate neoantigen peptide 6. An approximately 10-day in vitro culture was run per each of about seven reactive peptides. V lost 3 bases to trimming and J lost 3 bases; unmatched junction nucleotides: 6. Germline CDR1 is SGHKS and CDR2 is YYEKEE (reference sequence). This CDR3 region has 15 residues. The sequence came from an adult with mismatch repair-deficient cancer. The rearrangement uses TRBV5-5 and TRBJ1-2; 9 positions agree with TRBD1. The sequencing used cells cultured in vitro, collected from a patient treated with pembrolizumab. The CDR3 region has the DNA TGTGCCAGCAGCTCCCGGACAGGGGTTGACTATGGCTACACCTTC. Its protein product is CASSSRTGVDYGYTF.